This entry is about one T cell receptor beta chain. This sample was taken from a study of shared clonotypes between healthy human individuals. Across the study: Each donor's CD4 naive and CD4 memory cells filled three plates apiece, CD8 naive two, and CD8 memory one.

With 6 bases removed from V and 7 bases from J, the gap between germline ends came to 16 bases. Germline CDR1 and CDR2: MNHEY and SVGAGI. The CDR3 consists of 13 residues. Generated by immunoSEQ multiplex PCR, the TCRdb table keeps only in-frame clones and is missing some. Of 660,000 or so clones listed, 90% to 97% are singletons. The naive CD8 fraction comprised CD45RO-negative cells positively selected for CCR7 and excluded terminally differentiated effector memory CD45RA+ cells. Donors were healthy HIV-negative adults without recent acute infections or vaccinations. The study drew all its donors from Caucasian adults living in Nashville, Tennessee.

The TCR was taken from a woman in her 30s in good health. The chain couples TRBV6-5 to TRBJ2-7; possibly TRBD1 for D (6 bases). The specimen sequenced was naive CD8+ T cells sorted from blood. The CDR3 spells CASRPGTTSEQYF. CDR3 nucleotides: TGTGCCAGCAGGCCGGGGACAACCTCTGAGCAGTACTTC.